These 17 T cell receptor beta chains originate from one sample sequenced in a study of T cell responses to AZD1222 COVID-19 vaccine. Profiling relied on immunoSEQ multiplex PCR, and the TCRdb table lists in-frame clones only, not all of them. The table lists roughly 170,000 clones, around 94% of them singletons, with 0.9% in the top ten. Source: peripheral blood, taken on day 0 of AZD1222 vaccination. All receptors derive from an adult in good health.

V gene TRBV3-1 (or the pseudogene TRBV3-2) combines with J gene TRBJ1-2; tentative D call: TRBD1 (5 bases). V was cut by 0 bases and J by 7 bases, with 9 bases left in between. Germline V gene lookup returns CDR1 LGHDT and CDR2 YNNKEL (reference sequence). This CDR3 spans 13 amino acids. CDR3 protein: CASSQDLGVGYTF. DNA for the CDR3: TGTGCCAGCAGCCAAGATTTAGGGGTTGGCTACACCTTC.

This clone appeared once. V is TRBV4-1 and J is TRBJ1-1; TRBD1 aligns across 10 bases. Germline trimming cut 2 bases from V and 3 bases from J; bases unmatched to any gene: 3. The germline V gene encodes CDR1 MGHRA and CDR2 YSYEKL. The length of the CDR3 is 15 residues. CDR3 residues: CASSQTGTGDTEAFF. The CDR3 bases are TGCGCCAGCAGCCAAACCGGGACAGGGGACACTGAAGCTTTCTTT.

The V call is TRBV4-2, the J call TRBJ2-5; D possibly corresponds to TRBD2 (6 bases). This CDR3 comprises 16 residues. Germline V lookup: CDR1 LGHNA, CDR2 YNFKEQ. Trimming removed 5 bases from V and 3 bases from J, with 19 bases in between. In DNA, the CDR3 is TGTGCCAGCAGCTTCCTCACAAACGGGGGAGAAGAGACCCAGTACTTC. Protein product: CASSFLTNGGEETQYF.

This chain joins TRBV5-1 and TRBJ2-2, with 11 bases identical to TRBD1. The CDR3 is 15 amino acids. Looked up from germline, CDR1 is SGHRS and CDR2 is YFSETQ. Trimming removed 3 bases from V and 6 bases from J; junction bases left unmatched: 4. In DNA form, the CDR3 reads TGCGCCAGCAGCTCAGGACAGGGGGCGGCCGGGGAGCTGTTTTTT. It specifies CASSSGQGAAGELFF.

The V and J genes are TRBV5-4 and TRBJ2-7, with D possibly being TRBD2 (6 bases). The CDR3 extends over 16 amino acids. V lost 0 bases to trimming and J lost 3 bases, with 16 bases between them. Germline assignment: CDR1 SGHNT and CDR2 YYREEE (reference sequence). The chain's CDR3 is CASSLAGTAGNYEQYF. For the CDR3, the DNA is TGTGCCAGCAGCTTGGCCGGGACTGCGGGAAACTACGAGCAGTACTTC.

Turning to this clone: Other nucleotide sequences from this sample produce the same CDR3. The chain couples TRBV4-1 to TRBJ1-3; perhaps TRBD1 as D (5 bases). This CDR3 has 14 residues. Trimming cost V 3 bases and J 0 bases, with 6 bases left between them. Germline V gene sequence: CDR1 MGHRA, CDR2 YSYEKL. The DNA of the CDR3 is TGCGCCAGCAGCCAGGGGCACTCTGGAAACACCATATATTTT. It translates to CASSQGHSGNTIYF.

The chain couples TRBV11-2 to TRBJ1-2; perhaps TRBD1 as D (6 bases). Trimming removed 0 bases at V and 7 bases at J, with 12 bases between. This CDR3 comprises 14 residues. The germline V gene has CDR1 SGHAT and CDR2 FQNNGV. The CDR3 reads CASSLDQQGGGYTF. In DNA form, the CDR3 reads TGTGCCAGCAGCTTAGATCAACAGGGAGGTGGCTACACCTTC.

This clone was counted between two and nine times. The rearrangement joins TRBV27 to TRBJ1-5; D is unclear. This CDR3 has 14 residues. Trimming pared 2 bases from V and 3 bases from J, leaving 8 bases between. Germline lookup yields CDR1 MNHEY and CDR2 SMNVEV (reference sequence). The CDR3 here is CASSLGQNNQPQHF. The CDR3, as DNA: TGTGCCAGCAGTTTAGGGCAAAACAATCAGCCCCAGCATTTT.

The CDR3 region has the DNA TGTGCCAGCAGCTTAGGGGCAGGTGGGGAAGCTTTCTTT. Translated, it gives CASSLGAGGEAFF. The chain is built from TRBV7-9 and TRBJ1-1, with D unclear. Per the germline V gene, CDR1 is SEHNR and CDR2 is FQNEAQ (reference sequence). V gave up 1 base and J gave up 8 bases, with 11 bases separating them. The CDR3 is 13 amino acids.

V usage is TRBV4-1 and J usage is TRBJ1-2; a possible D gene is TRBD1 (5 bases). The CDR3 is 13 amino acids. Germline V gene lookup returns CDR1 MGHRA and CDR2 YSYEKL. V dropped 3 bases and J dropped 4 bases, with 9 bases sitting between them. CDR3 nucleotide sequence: TGCGCCAGCAGCCAGAGGGGTGGCTATGGCTACACCTTC. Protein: CASSQRGGYGYTF.

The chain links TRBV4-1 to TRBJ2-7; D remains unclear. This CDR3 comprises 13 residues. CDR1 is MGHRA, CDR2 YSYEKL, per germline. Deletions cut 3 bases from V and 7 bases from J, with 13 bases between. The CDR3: CASSQAPGLEQYF. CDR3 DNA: TGCGCCAGCAGCCAGGCTCCGGGCTTGGAGCAGTACTTC.

This CDR3 reads CASSFKGDTEAFF. The CDR3 region has the DNA TGTGCCAGCAGCTTTAAAGGGGACACTGAAGCTTTCTTT. V is TRBV11-2 and J is TRBJ1-1; D might be TRBD1 (5 bases). In germline, CDR1 is SGHAT, CDR2 FQNNGV. V lost 3 bases and J 3 bases, leaving 8 bases between the germline ends. CDR3 length equals 13 residues.

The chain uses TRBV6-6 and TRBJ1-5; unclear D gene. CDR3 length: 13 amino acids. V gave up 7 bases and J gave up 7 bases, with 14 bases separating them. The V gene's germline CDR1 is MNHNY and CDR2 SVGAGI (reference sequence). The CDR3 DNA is TGTGCCAGCATGGGGAGGGTAGAACAGCCCCAGCATTTT. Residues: CASMGRVEQPQHF.

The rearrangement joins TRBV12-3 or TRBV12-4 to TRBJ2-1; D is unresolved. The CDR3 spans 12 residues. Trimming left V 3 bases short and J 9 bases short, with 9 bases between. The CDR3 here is CASSFEVGEQFF. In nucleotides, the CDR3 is TGTGCCAGCAGTTTTGAAGTGGGTGAGCAGTTCTTC.

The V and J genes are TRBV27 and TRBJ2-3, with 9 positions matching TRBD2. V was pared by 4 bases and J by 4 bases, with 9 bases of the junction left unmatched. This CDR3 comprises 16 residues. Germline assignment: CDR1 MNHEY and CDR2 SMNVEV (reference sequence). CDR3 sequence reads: CASSSLAGERPDTQYF. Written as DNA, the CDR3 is TGTGCCAGCAGTTCTTTAGCGGGGGAGCGTCCAGATACGCAGTATTTT.

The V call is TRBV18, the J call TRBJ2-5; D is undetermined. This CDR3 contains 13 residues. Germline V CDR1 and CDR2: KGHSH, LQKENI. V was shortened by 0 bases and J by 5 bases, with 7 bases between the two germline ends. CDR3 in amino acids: CASSPPVRETQYF. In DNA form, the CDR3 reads TGTGCCAGCTCACCACCGGTAAGGGAGACCCAGTACTTC.

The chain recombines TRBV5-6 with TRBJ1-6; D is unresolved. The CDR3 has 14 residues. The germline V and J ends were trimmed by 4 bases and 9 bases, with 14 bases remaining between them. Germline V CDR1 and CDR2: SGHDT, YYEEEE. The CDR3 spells CASSLTGPSSPLHF. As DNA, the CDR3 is TGTGCCAGCAGCCTAACCGGGCCAAGTTCACCCCTCCACTTT. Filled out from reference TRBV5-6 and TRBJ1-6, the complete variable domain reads DAGVTQSPTHLIKTRGQQVTLRCSPKSGHDTVSWYQQALGQGPQFIFQYYEEEERQRGNFPDRFSGHQFPNYSSELNVNALLLGDSALYLCASSLTGPSSPLHFGNGTRLTVT.